One sample yielded the 5 T cell receptor beta chains listed below, sequenced in a study of tumor-infiltrating lymphocytes in primary liver carcinoma. The study extracted blood RNA from unsorted whole blood and also extracted germline DNA. Starting material of about 0.45 ug total RNA yielded TCR beta cDNA via a constant-region primer. Libraries for TCR beta were built through three nested multiplex PCR rounds, which together made up a slightly modified ARM-PCR procedure. Use of TRBV1-TRBV30 forward primers with a C-beta reverse primer characterized the first two PCR rounds, which lasted about 10 cycles each. TCRdb passed the multiplex PCR reads through MiXCR, listing each CDR3 protein once. The sample lists fewer than 350,000 distinct CDR3 sequences; less than 70% were seen once. Sequencing was done on a sample of peripheral blood. The receptors were sampled from a man in his forties with primary liver carcinoma and hepatitis B virus infection.

The CDR3 region is CASSHGTGFEGETQYF. CDR3 in DNA: TGTGCCAGCAGTCACGGGACGGGATTCGAGGGAGAGACCCAGTACTTC. The chain links TRBV6-5 to TRBJ2-5, with D perhaps assigned TRBD1 or TRBD2 (5 bases each). The length of the CDR3 is 16 residues. V lost 5 bases, J lost 4 bases, and 20 bases lay in between. Germline V lookup: CDR1 MNHEY, CDR2 SVGAGI.

In the case of this clonotype: The junction departs from the called germline gene at one end, perhaps through a read error. The gene calls are TRBV6-2 or TRBV6-3 and TRBJ2-1, with a weak D call TRBD1 (5 bases). Germline CDR1 and CDR2: MNHEY and SVGEGT. The CDR3 totals 16 residues. The CDR3 reads CAGSYSTVRSYNEQFF. The DNA for the CDR3 is TGTGCCGGCAGCTACTCGACAGTACGCTCCTACAATGAGCAGTTCTTC.

On this clonotype: Since the CDR3 does not end with the conserved phenylalanine or tryptophan, this likely comes from a read error. The rearrangement uses TRBV5-4 and TRBJ2-1; the D gene is possibly TRBD1 (5 bases). With 4 bases removed from V and 12 bases from J, the gap between germline ends came to 26 bases. The CDR3 contains 16 residues. Germline values: CDR1 SGHNT, CDR2 YYREEE (reference sequence). This chain's CDR3 is CASSRQSGTDRGRQFL. The CDR3 coding sequence is TGTGCCAGCAGCCGCCAATCCGGCACGGATAGGGGTAGGCAGTTCCTC.

As regards this clonotype: The junction departs from the called germline gene at one end, perhaps through a read error. V gene TRBV11-2 combines with J gene TRBJ1-1; perhaps TRBD1 as D (5 bases). Germline V gene data show CDR1 as SGHAT and CDR2 as FQNNGV. The CDR3 contains 14 residues. The CDR3 region is CASSLARGGTGAFF. The CDR3 DNA is TGTGCCAGCAGCTTAGCCCGGGGCGGCACTGGAGCTTTCTTT. Drawing the rest from reference TRBV11-2 and TRBJ1-1, the complete variable domain is EAGVAQSPRYKIIEKRQSVAFWCNPISGHATLYWYQQILGQGPKLLIQFQNNGVVDDSQLPKDRFSAERLKGVDSTLKIQPAKLEDSAVYLCASSLARGGTGAFFGQGTRLTVV.

A note on this clonotype: At one end the junction does not follow the germline gene, possibly because of a read error. The chain joins TRBV11-2 to TRBJ2-3, with TRBD1 identical over 7 bases. There are 15 residues in the CDR3. Germline CDR1 reads SGHAT; CDR2 reads FQNNGV. As DNA, the CDR3 is TGTGCCAGCATCTTACCCGGACAGGCGCCGGATACGCAGTACTTT. Translated, it gives CASILPGQAPDTQYF.